This T cell receptor beta chain derives from a study of blood T cell repertoires in COVID-19. Across the whole study: Specimens from acute and convalescent COVID-19 originated in the United States, Italy and Spain. PBMCs, B-cell-depleted T cells, or T cells were the source of the cDNA or gDNA that made up the material.

Assay used: immunoSEQ multiplex PCR; TCRdb lists only in-frame clones, some missing. Of hundreds of thousands of clones listed, roughly nine tenths were seen once; the top ten hold about 2%. Trimming pared 5 bases from V and 8 bases from J, leaving 4 bases between. Germline CDR1 and CDR2: SGHTA and FQGNSA. The CDR3 extends over 11 amino acids. Source material: PBMCs or T cells enriched from blood (not recorded which). The chain links TRBV7-2 to TRBJ1-6, with D unresolved. The receptor's source is a woman between 18 and 30 years old with acute COVID-19. The CDR3 nucleotides read TGTGCCAGCAGCGAGGATTCACCCCTCCACTTT. Its translation is CASSEDSPLHF.